One T cell receptor (beta chain) is described in this entry. The data are from a study of technical replicates of blood from several donors. This table comes from immunoSEQ multiplex PCR, and its TCRdb copy is limited to in-frame clones, with some not included. The profile shows about 84,000 clones, 97% of them singletons. V lost 10 bases, J lost 1 base, and 10 bases lay in between. The V gene's germline CDR1 is ENHRY and CDR2 SYGVKD. The CDR3 consists of 12 residues. Input material: T cells isolated from PBMCs. This chain uses TRBV10-3 with TRBJ1-1; D is uncertain. The clonotype was recovered from a human donor in good health. The CDR3 DNA reads TGTGCCACAAGCGACCCGAACACTGAAGCTTTCTTT. As protein: CATSDPNTEAFF.